These 31 T cell receptor beta chains came from one sample sequenced in a study of T-cell memory formation after mild COVID-19. In TCRdb, the 5' RACE reads were re-called with MiXCR into one record per CDR3 protein. Among roughly 400,000 distinct CDR3 sequences listed, about 16% were seen once. Material: PBMCs or a T cell subset sorted from them (not recorded which). These receptors were collected from a man aged 18 to 29 who had mild COVID-19 (a few samples of this study predate the infection). Cell type and time point are not known.

This clonotype was counted only a few times. The chain is built from TRBV2 and TRBJ1-6; D is unclear. The CDR3 is 13 amino acids. Deletions cut 6 bases from V and 4 bases from J, with 7 bases between. The germline V gene has CDR1 SNHLY and CDR2 FYNNEI. CDR3 protein: CASSREYNSPLHF. For the CDR3, the DNA is TGTGCCAGCAGCCGGGAGTATAATTCACCCCTCCACTTT.

This clonotype was detected only a few times. The chain employs TRBV29-1 and TRBJ2-3; D may be TRBD1 or TRBD2 (6 bases each). Germline assignment: CDR1 SQVTM and CDR2 ANQGSEA. The V end was cut by 6 bases, the J end by 4 bases, with 17 bases between. This CDR3 is built from 14 residues. CDR3 sequence reads: CSVGRDTNSDTQYF. DNA of the CDR3: TGCAGCGTCGGGCGGGACACTAACTCAGATACGCAGTATTTT.

This clonotype came up a few times. This chain joins TRBV5-5 and TRBJ2-7; possibly TRBD2 for D (6 bases). Trimming stripped 4 bases from V and 3 bases from J, with 17 bases between. The CDR3 has 15 amino acids. Germline V gene lookup returns CDR1 SGHKS and CDR2 YYEKEE (reference sequence). Here the CDR3 DNA reads TGTGCCAGCAGCCTGAACCGGGACTCCGTCTACGAGCAGTACGTC. It is translated as CASSLNRDSVYEQYV.

This clonotype turned up a few times. The chain links TRBV7-9 to TRBJ1-2; D remains unclear. The CDR3 extends over 15 amino acids. The V gene's germline CDR1 is SEHNR and CDR2 FQNEAQ (reference sequence). V lost 4 bases and J lost 2, with 14 bases in between. The CDR3 region is CASSSGLGGNYGYTF. The DNA for the CDR3 is TGTGCCAGCAGCTCAGGACTGGGTGGCAACTATGGCTACACCTTC.

The chain joins TRBV20-1 to TRBJ2-6; D unclear. The V gene's germline CDR1 is DFQATT and CDR2 SNEGSKA (reference sequence). The length of the CDR3 is 14 residues. Trimming took 2 bases from V and 4 from J, leaving 9 bases between them. CDR3 DNA: TGCAGTGCTAGAAGAACTTCCGGGGCCAACGTCCTGACTTTC. Translated, it gives CSARRTSGANVLTF.

This clonotype was counted only a few times. The chain links TRBV7-9 to TRBJ2-5; D call uncertain. Germline lookup yields CDR1 SEHNR and CDR2 FQNEAQ (reference sequence). The V end was cut by 1 base, the J end by 2 bases, with 11 bases between. The CDR3 length is 15 residues. CDR3 sequence (DNA): TGTGCCAGCAGCTTAGTCCCAGGATCTCAAGAGACCCAGTACTTC. Its translation: CASSLVPGSQETQYF. The full variable domain, its missing parts supplied by reference TRBV7-9 and TRBJ2-5, is DTGVSQNPRHKITKRGQNVTFRCDPISEHNRLYWYRQTLGQGPEFLTYFQNEAQLEKSRLLSDRFSAERPKGSFSTLEIQRTEQGDSAMYLCASSLVPGSQETQYFGPGTRLLVL.

The rearrangement links TRBV18 to TRBJ1-2, with 8 bases aligning to TRBD1. Trimming removed 3 bases from V and 5 bases from J; junction bases left unmatched: 8. The CDR3 totals 15 residues. In germline, CDR1 is KGHSH, CDR2 LQKENI. CDR3 nucleotide sequence: TGTGCCAGCTCACCCGGGACAGGAGGCGAGTATGGCTACACCTTC. It yields the protein CASSPGTGGEYGYTF.

The rearrangement links TRBV7-8 to TRBJ1-2, with D perhaps matching TRBD1 (6 bases). Per the germline V gene, CDR1 is SGHVS and CDR2 is FQNEAQ. The CDR3 covers 13 residues. Trimming removed 7 bases at V and 2 bases at J, with 11 bases between. DNA for the CDR3: TGTGCCAGCAACGAAGGGGGGAACTATGGCTACACCTTC. Its translation is CASNEGGNYGYTF.

This clonotype was seen at least ten times. This sequence joins TRBV7-2 and TRBJ2-1; 11 bases align to TRBD2. Germline lookup yields CDR1 SGHTA and CDR2 FQGNSA. This CDR3 is built from 16 residues. The ends lost 6 bases at V and 4 bases at J; junction bases unmatched: 8. CDR3 in DNA: TGTGCCAGCAGACCCCCGGGACTAGCGGCATACAATGAGCAGTTCTTC. It yields the protein CASRPPGLAAYNEQFF.

V usage is TRBV7-2 and J usage is TRBJ1-6; D is ambiguous. The length of the CDR3 is 14 residues. Germline-derived CDR1 and CDR2 are SGHTA and FQGNSA. V shed 1 base and J shed 9 bases, with 10 bases lying between them. The CDR3 here is CASSLEGFGSPLHF. CDR3 sequence (DNA): TGTGCCAGCAGCTTAGAAGGGTTCGGTTCACCCCTCCACTTT.

This clonotype was detected ten times or more. This chain uses TRBV27 with TRBJ2-5; D gene uncertain. V was clipped by 4 bases and J by 4 bases, with 7 bases between them. Germline V gives CDR1 MNHEY, CDR2 SMNVEV (reference sequence). The CDR3 extends over 12 amino acids. This CDR3 is CASSSSGETQYF. In DNA form, the CDR3 reads TGTGCCAGCAGTTCATCGGGAGAGACCCAGTACTTC.

A few counts support this clonotype. The V call is TRBV7-2, the J call TRBJ1-1; D possibly corresponds to TRBD1 (6 bases). V lost 6 bases, J lost 8 bases, and 13 bases lay in between. This CDR3 is 12 amino acids long. Germline values: CDR1 SGHTA, CDR2 FQGNSA. CDR3 sequence reads: CASRPLGTEAFF. The DNA of the CDR3 is TGTGCCAGCAGACCCCTCGGGACAGAAGCTTTCTTT.

This clonotype was picked up a small number of times. V and J are TRBV11-2 and TRBJ2-5, with D uncertain. The CDR3 runs 12 residues. Germline CDR1 reads SGHAT; CDR2 reads FQNNGV. Trimming removed 4 bases from V and 2 bases from J, with 5 bases in between. The CDR3 DNA reads as TGTGCCAGCAGCTATCGACAAGAGACCCAGTACTTC. This gives the protein CASSYRQETQYF.

The gene calls are TRBV5-1 and TRBJ2-2, with TRBD1 matching over 7 bases. Germline CDR1 reads SGHRS; CDR2 reads YFSETQ. V shed 2 bases and J 7 bases; nucleotides not matched to a gene: 8. This CDR3 has 15 residues. The chain's CDR3 is CASSFGTAPGGELFF. DNA for the CDR3: TGCGCCAGCAGCTTCGGGACAGCCCCCGGCGGGGAGCTGTTTTTT.

This clonotype was detected only a few times. The chain links TRBV3-1 to TRBJ2-3, with D perhaps assigned TRBD1 or TRBD2 (5 bases each). The germline V gene encodes CDR1 LGHDT and CDR2 YNNKEL (reference sequence). V lost 3 bases to trimming and J lost 1 base, with 23 bases between them. This CDR3 is built from 19 residues. The CDR3 loop reads CASSHHTPGPPRGTDTQYF. The CDR3 DNA follows: TGTGCCAGCAGCCACCACACCCCGGGACCCCCCAGAGGCACAGATACGCAGTATTTT.

This chain uses TRBV10-3 with TRBJ1-1, with D unclear. This CDR3 region has 13 residues. With 3 bases removed from V and 5 bases from J, the gap between germline ends came to 10 bases. From germline, CDR1 is ENHRY and CDR2 SYGVKD. DNA for the CDR3: TGTGCCATCAGTGACTGGTCCCCGACTGAAGCTTTCTTT. Translated: CAISDWSPTEAFF.

This clonotype was seen only a few times. The rearrangement links TRBV4-1 to TRBJ1-1; D is unclear. The germline gives CDR1 MGHRA, CDR2 YSYEKL. V shed 1 base and J shed 8 bases, with 11 bases lying between them. The CDR3 is 13 amino acids. The CDR3 sequence is CASSQAVLLEAFF. The CDR3, as DNA: TGCGCCAGCAGCCAAGCAGTATTACTCGAAGCTTTCTTT.

Only a few counts were recorded for this clonotype. The rearrangement uses TRBV6-5 and TRBJ2-7; 8 bases fit TRBD1. Unmatched junction bases numbered 4, after V lost 0 bases and J lost 3 bases. Germline lookup yields CDR1 MNHEY and CDR2 SVGAGI. The CDR3 covers 15 residues. The CDR3 region has the DNA TGTGCCAGCAGTTACTCGCAGGGGGCACTCTACGAGCAGTACTTC. It specifies CASSYSQGALYEQYF.

This clonotype was counted a few times. The chain joins TRBV5-6 to TRBJ1-5; D gene ambiguous. V gave up 0 bases and J gave up 9 bases, with 7 bases separating them. The germline gives CDR1 SGHDT, CDR2 YYEEEE. This CDR3 comprises 12 residues. The CDR3 coding sequence is TGTGCCAGCAGCTTGGACTCACGGCCCCAGCATTTT. It translates to CASSLDSRPQHF. The whole variable domain, remainder taken from reference TRBV5-6 and TRBJ1-5, is DAGVTQSPTHLIKTRGQQVTLRCSPKSGHDTVSWYQQALGQGPQFIFQYYEEEERQRGNFPDRFSGHQFPNYSSELNVNALLLGDSALYLCASSLDSRPQHFGDGTRLSIL.

The chain recombines TRBV20-1 with TRBJ2-2; TRBD1 matches 7 bases. This CDR3 has 13 amino acids. The V segment lost 6 bases and the J segment 3 bases; nucleotides outside the gene matches: 4. Per the germline V gene, CDR1 is DFQATT and CDR2 is SNEGSKA (reference sequence). The CDR3 DNA reads as TGCAGTGCAGGAGACAGGGACACCGGGGAGCTGTTTTTT. Amino acids: CSAGDRDTGELFF.

The J gene is TRBJ2-7, the V gene TRBV7-9; possibly TRBD2 for D (5 bases). Trimming stripped 4 bases from V and 3 bases from J, with 10 bases between. CDR3 length equals 13 residues. Germline lookup yields CDR1 SEHNR and CDR2 FQNEAQ (reference sequence). CDR3 nucleotides: TGTGCCAGCAGCTACGAACGGGACTACGAGCAGTACTTC. Translation: CASSYERDYEQYF.

The chain recombines TRBV29-1 with TRBJ2-2; tentatively, D is TRBD1 (5 bases). Germline values: CDR1 SQVTM, CDR2 ANQGSEA. The CDR3 spans 13 residues. Trimming cost V 6 bases and J 7 bases, with 15 bases left between them. The CDR3 coding sequence is TGCAGCGTCTCAAACGACAGAGACGGGGAGCTGTTTTTT. Translated, it gives CSVSNDRDGELFF.

The CDR3 bases are TGCAGTGCTAGAGATAGGAAGGGGGCGGACACTGAAGCTTTCTTT. This sequence encodes CSARDRKGADTEAFF. The genes are TRBV20-1 and TRBJ1-1, with TRBD1 matching over 7 bases. CDR3 size: 15 residues. The V and J ends lost 0 bases and 3 bases, in that order; junction bases with no gene match: 7. Germline CDR1 reads DFQATT; CDR2 reads SNEGSKA (reference sequence).

In its sample, this clonotype was seen many times. The chain couples TRBV7-2 to TRBJ2-5, with 9 bases aligning to TRBD1. The CDR3 consists of 13 residues. CDR1 is SGHTA, CDR2 FQGNSA, per germline. V lost 11 bases, J lost 4 bases, and 8 bases stayed unmatched. The CDR3 loop is CAVRQGDGETQYF. CDR3 DNA: TGTGCCGTACGACAGGGGGATGGAGAGACCCAGTACTTC.

This chain connects TRBV4-1 to TRBJ2-7; D remains ambiguous. Germline CDR1 is MGHRA and CDR2 is YSYEKL. This CDR3 region has 15 residues. Trimming stripped 5 bases from V and 0 bases from J, with 14 bases between. The CDR3 protein is CASSKQAQSSYEQYF. Here the CDR3 DNA reads TGCGCCAGCAGCAAACAAGCGCAATCCTCCTACGAGCAGTACTTC.

This clonotype was picked up a small number of times. The chain is built from TRBV15 and TRBJ1-6; no firm D call. V lost 6 bases to trimming and J lost 14 bases, with 23 bases between them. CDR3 length: 15 amino acids. Germline lookup yields CDR1 LNHNV and CDR2 YYDKDF (reference sequence). This chain's CDR3 is CATSRTIAGSLTLHF. Here the CDR3 DNA reads TGTGCCACCAGTAGGACCATCGCCGGGAGTCTCACCCTCCACTTT.

The genes are TRBV28 and TRBJ1-4; D not certain. CDR3 length equals 13 residues. From germline, CDR1 is MDHEN and CDR2 SYDVKM. Trimming removed 6 bases from V and 5 bases from J, with 10 bases in between. Written as DNA, the CDR3 is TGTGCCAGCAGCGGCAGAGACAATGAAAAACTGTTTTTT. Protein product: CASSGRDNEKLFF.

The chain uses TRBV25-1 and TRBJ1-2; possibly TRBD1 for D (5 bases). V was trimmed by 1 base and J by 4 bases, leaving 10 bases between them. This CDR3 spans 14 amino acids. Germline CDR1 and CDR2: MGHDK and SYGVNS. The CDR3 DNA sequence: TGTGCCAGCAGTGAATCGGGGGGAAGCTATGGCTACACCTTC. This gives the protein CASSESGGSYGYTF.

This clonotype came up a few times. The rearrangement links TRBV5-1 to TRBJ1-4; a weak D match, TRBD1 (6 bases). Germline values: CDR1 SGHRS, CDR2 YFSETQ. The CDR3 has 13 amino acids. With 4 bases removed from V and 7 bases from J, the gap between germline ends came to 11 bases. CDR3 residues: CASSPGQPEKLFF. CDR3 nucleotides: TGCGCCAGCAGCCCCGGACAGCCTGAAAAACTGTTTTTT.

This chain uses TRBV2 with TRBJ2-5; D could derive from TRBD1 or TRBD2 (5 bases each). Germline V CDR1 and CDR2: SNHLY, FYNNEI. The CDR3 covers 16 residues. The V end was cut by 3 bases, the J end by 5 bases, with 19 bases between. DNA for the CDR3: TGTGCCAGCAGTGAGGGACCCCCCGGGAACTACGAGACCCAGTACTTC. It encodes CASSEGPPGNYETQYF.

This chain links TRBV11-1 with TRBJ2-3; 9 bases fit TRBD2. Germline CDR1 is SGHAT and CDR2 is FQDESV (reference sequence). Losses at the gene ends were 5 bases for V and 0 bases for J; bases not matched to a gene: 18. The CDR3 length is 20 residues. The CDR3 bases are TGTGCCAGCAGCCCTATGAAAATAAGACTAGCGGAACCTAGCACAGATACGCAGTATTTT. Its translation is CASSPMKIRLAEPSTDTQYF.